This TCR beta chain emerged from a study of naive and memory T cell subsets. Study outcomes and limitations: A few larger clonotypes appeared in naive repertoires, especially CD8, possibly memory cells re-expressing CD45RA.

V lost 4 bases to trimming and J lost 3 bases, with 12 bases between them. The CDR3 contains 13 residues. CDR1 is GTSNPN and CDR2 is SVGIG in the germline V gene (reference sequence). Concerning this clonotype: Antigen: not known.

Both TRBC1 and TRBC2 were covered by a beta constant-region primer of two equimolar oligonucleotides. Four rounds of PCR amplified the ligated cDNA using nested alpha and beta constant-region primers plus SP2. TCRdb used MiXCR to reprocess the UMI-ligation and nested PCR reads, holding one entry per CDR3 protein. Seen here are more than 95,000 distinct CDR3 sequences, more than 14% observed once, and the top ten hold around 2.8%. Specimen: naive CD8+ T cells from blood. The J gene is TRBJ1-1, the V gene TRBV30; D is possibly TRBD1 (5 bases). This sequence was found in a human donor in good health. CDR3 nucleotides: TGTGCCTGGACCGTGGGGGGGGACACTGAAGCTTTCTTT. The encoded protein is CAWTVGGDTEAFF. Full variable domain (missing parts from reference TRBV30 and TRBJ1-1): SQTIHQWPATLVQPVGSPLSLECTVEGTSNPNLYWYRQAAGRGLQLLFYSVGIGQISSEVPQNLSASRPQDRQFILSSKKLLLSDSGFYLCAWTVGGDTEAFFGQGTRLTVV.